In this sample, the clone carrying this T cell receptor (beta chain) turned up many times. The antigen is not known. The entry originates in a study of T-cell reconstitution after alpha-beta-depleted transplantation in children. Study-wide points: Hyperexpanded clones declined; after one year, newly produced T cells mostly supplied diversity. Alpha-beta T cells about two months after transplant reportedly derived from several hundred expanded graft clones. After transplant, high TCRbeta diversity at day 60 in some patients arose from surviving recipient T cells and thymic progenitors.

Preparation of the TCRbeta library involved a method that used unique molecular identifiers. TCRdb redid the calling of the PCR reads with MiXCR, one entry per CDR3 protein. The top ten clones hold approximately 38% of a sample with 300,000 to 400,000 distinct CDR3 sequences, around 16% of them seen once. V trimming: 3 bases; J trimming: 5 bases; junction bases outside the gene matches: 8. From germline, CDR1 is SGDLS and CDR2 YYNGEE. This CDR3 contains 15 residues. The starting material was PBMCs, mostly from graft donor cells, obtained 360 days after TCRalphabeta/CD19-depleted stem cell transplant. This TCR came from a male patient under 10 years old who had a stem cell transplant for acute lymphoblastic leukemia, so the T cells may come from the graft donor. V gene TRBV9 combines with J gene TRBJ2-5; TRBD2 aligns across 9 bases. CDR3 in amino acids: CASSAVAGAYETQYF. In DNA, the CDR3 is TGTGCCAGCAGCGCAGTAGCGGGAGCGTATGAGACCCAGTACTTC.